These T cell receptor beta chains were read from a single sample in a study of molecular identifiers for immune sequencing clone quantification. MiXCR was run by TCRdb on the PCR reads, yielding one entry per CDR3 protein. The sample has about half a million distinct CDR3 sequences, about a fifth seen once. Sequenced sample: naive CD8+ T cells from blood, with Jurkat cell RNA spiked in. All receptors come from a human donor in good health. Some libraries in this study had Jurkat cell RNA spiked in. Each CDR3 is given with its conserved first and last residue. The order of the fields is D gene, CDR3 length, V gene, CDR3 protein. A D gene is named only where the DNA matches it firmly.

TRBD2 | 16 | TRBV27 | CASSPIAGVGADTQYF
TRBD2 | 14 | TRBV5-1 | CASTKSSGPYEQYF
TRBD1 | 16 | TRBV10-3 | CAISEVPGQGVTEAFF
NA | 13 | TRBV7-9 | CASSLDPSRSIYF
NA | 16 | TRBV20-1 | CSARREAPPYYNEQFF
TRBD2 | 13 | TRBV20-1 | CSADPTSAYEQYF
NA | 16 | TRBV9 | CASSLNRDGNRETQYF
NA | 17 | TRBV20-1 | CSAREPFVGGGNTEAFF
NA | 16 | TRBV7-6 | CASSARPPGSNTEAFF
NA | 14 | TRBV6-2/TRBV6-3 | CASSTRSEYDEQFF
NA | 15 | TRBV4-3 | CASSQDTEWEETQYF
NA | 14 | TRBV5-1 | CASVKGPGSYEQYF
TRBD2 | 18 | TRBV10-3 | CAISERLAGGPAQETQYF
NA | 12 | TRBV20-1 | CSAHTFPHGYTF
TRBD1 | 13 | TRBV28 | CATRDRVIETQYF
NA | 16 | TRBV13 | CASSFATALAKNIQYF
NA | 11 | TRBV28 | CAGSLGSEQYF
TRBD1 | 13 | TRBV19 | CASSMTGGYGYTF
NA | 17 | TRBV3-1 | CASSQVSPGQYSYEQYF
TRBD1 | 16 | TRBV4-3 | CASSQGTGVSNQPQHF
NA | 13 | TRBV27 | CASSSVTPNTQYF
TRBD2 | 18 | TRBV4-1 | CASSQEGTSGTGTDTQYF
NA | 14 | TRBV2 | CASSVWGVNTEAFF
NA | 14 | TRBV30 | CAWSAGQGNSPLHF
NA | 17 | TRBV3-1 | CASSQGGRTYFSDVLTF
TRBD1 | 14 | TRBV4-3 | CASSQGRGLAEAFF
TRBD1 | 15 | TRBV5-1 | CASSLLPGQTYEQYF
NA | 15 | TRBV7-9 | CASSFTGGGYTEAFF
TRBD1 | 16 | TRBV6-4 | CASSQDRGRLSAEAFF
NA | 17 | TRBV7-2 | CASSLADAEIFSYEQYF
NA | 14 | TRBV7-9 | CASSLFQGSDTQYF
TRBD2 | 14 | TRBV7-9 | CASSSPSGSYEQYF
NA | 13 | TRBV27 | CASISPLRYEQYF
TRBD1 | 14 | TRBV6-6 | CASSNADRAHIQYF
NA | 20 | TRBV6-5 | CASSYSYRQGGGLSGNTIYF
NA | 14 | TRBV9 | CASSVDNSQETQYF
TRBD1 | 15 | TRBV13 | CASSPEGTAPVEQYF
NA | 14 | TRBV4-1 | CASSQESAAPEAFF
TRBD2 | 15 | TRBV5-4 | CASSSTAGGLETQYF
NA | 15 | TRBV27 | CASKQQGFSNQPQHF
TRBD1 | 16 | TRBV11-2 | CASSPPGGQAWFGYTF
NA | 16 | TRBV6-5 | CASSIGASTTNEKLFF
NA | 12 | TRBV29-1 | CSVLGLGETQYF
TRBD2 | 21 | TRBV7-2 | CASSKSISRLAGGIDKNIQYF